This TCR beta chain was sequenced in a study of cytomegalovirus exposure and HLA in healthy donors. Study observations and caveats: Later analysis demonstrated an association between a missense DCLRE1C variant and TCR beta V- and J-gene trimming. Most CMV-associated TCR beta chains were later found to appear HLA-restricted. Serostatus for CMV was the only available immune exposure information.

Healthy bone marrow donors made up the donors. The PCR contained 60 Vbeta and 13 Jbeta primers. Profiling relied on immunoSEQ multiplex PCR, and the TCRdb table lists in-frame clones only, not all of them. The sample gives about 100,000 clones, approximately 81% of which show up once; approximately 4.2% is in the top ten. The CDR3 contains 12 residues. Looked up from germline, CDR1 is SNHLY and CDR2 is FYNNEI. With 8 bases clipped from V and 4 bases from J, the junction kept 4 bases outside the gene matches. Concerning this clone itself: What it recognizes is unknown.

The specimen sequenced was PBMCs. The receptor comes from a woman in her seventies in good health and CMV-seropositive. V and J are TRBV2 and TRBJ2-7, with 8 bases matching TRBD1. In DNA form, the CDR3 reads TGTGCCAGCGACAGGACAGGGTACGAGCAGTACTTC. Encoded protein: CASDRTGYEQYF.